Following are 25 T cell receptor beta chains from one sample sequenced in a study of T cell repertoires in cytomegalovirus infection. One entry per CDR3 protein results from TCRdb running MiXCR on the reads. The sample has about 300,000 distinct CDR3 sequences, 9.6% seen once; the top ten hold around 2.4%. Sequencing was carried out using PBMCs. These receptors all stem from a human donor in good health (CMV status not recorded). Some clones in this sample may be carry-over from other donors' samples.

This clonotype occurred many times. The chain combines TRBV12-3 or TRBV12-4 with TRBJ2-2; D gene uncertain. Deletions cut 6 bases from V and 8 bases from J, with 13 bases between. The CDR3 length is 13 residues. The CDR3 sequence is CASRFGSRGELFF. CDR3 nucleotides: TGTGCCAGCAGATTCGGGTCTCGGGGGGAGCTGTTTTTT.

This clonotype was recorded many times. This chain links TRBV7-2 with TRBJ2-1; D is perhaps TRBD2 (5 bases). Trimming removed 5 bases at V and 7 bases at J, with 15 bases between. This CDR3 contains 14 residues. Germline V gives CDR1 SGHTA, CDR2 FQGNSA. The CDR3 spells CASSPEGSRNEQFF. DNA of the CDR3: TGTGCCAGCAGCCCTGAGGGCAGCCGGAATGAGCAGTTCTTC.

The table lists this clonotype with many counts. The chain has TRBV20-1 and TRBJ1-5; no firm D call. The germline V gene encodes CDR1 DFQATT and CDR2 SNEGSKA (reference sequence). Trimming took off 5 bases at V and 1 base at J, with 6 bases between the two ends. The CDR3 runs 12 residues. The CDR3 sequence: CSAQGSNQPQHF. The CDR3 nucleotides read TGCAGTGCTCAAGGAAGCAATCAGCCCCAGCATTTT.

Ten or more counts support this clonotype. The chain joins TRBV14 to TRBJ1-2; no clear D. The CDR3 loop spans 14 amino acids. Germline loops: CDR1 SGHDN, CDR2 FVKESK. V shed 2 bases and J shed 5 bases, with 12 bases lying between them. CDR3 bases: TGTGCCAGCAGCCAACTGGGGAAAGTTTATGGCTACACCTTC. It yields the protein CASSQLGKVYGYTF. Complete variable domain (other parts from reference TRBV14 and TRBJ1-2): EAGVTQFPSHSVIEKGQTVTLRCDPISGHDNLYWYRRVMGKEIKFLLHFVKESKQDESGMPNNRFLAERTGGTYSTLKVQPAELEDSGVYFCASSQLGKVYGYTFGSGTRLTVV.

This clonotype was seen a handful of times. The chain combines TRBV27 with TRBJ1-6; 7 nucleotides align to TRBD1. V dropped 8 bases and J dropped 0; count of bases not matched to a gene: 16. This CDR3 is built from 19 residues. Germline loops: CDR1 MNHEY, CDR2 SMNVEV (reference sequence). CDR3 sequence reads: CASAQSDRPKSSYNSPLHF. DNA for the CDR3: TGTGCCAGCGCGCAATCGGACAGGCCAAAAAGCTCCTATAATTCACCCCTCCACTTT.

This clonotype has more than one count but fewer than ten. This chain connects TRBV3-1 to TRBJ2-7; 9 positions agree with TRBD1. V was clipped by 4 bases and J by 3 bases; unmatched bases: 4. Germline CDR1 is LGHDT and CDR2 is YNNKEL (reference sequence). The CDR3 sequence is 14 residues long. The CDR3 reads CASSPRDRVYEQYV. In DNA, the CDR3 is TGTGCCAGCAGCCCGAGGGACAGGGTCTACGAGCAGTACGTC.

Ten or more counts support this clonotype. The gene calls are TRBV29-1 and TRBJ2-7; 10 positions agree with TRBD1. The germline CDR1 and CDR2 sequences are SQVTM and ANQGSEA. The CDR3 spans 13 residues. The ends lost 4 bases at V and 5 bases at J; junction bases unmatched: 5. This CDR3 is CSVADRGMDEQYV. DNA of the CDR3: TGCAGCGTTGCGGACAGGGGGATGGACGAGCAGTACGTC.

The genes are TRBV5-6 and TRBJ2-2, with D unresolved. V lost 0 bases to trimming and J lost 6 bases, with 12 bases between them. Germline V lookup: CDR1 SGHDT, CDR2 YYEEEE. The CDR3 spans 15 residues. CDR3 nucleotides: TGTGCCAGCAGCTTGGGCTCCCTTGCCTCCGGGGAGCTGTTTTTT. This codes for CASSLGSLASGELFF.

This clonotype was counted only a few times. This chain links TRBV9 with TRBJ2-5; D is unresolved. Germline V gene lookup returns CDR1 SGDLS and CDR2 YYNGEE. V gave up 2 bases and J gave up 1 base, with 6 bases separating them. The CDR3 runs 13 residues. CDR3 amino acids: CASSVNGQETQYF. The DNA of the CDR3 is TGTGCCAGCAGCGTTAACGGCCAAGAGACCCAGTACTTC.

As to this clonotype: One base away lies a much larger clone, so this may be a sequencing read error. V gene TRBV25-1 combines with J gene TRBJ2-7; no definite D call. The germline V gene has CDR1 MGHDK and CDR2 SYGVNS. The CDR3 runs to 14 residues. Trimming removed 3 bases at V and 5 bases at J, with 14 bases between. CDR3 in amino acids: CASSDSTPRDEQYF. The CDR3 DNA sequence: TGTGCCAGCAGTGATTCGACACCCCGGGACGAGCAGTACTTC.

This clonotype was observed many times. The genes are TRBV6-1 and TRBJ2-2; D ambiguous. CDR3 length: 11 residues. V was trimmed by 4 bases and J by 6 bases, leaving 3 bases between them. CDR1 and CDR2 from the germline V gene are MNHNS and SASEGT. CDR3 amino acids: CASSGSGELFF. The CDR3 DNA sequence: TGTGCCAGCAGTGGTTCCGGGGAGCTGTTTTTT.

This clonotype appeared many times. The chain couples TRBV29-1 to TRBJ2-5, with no clear D. The germline CDR1 and CDR2 sequences are SQVTM and ANQGSEA. The CDR3 length is 10 residues. Trimming cost V 4 bases and J 7 bases, with 7 bases left between them. This chain's CDR3 is CSVVHRTQYF. CDR3 nucleotide sequence: TGCAGCGTTGTTCATAGGACCCAGTACTTC.

The genes are TRBV20-1 and TRBJ2-5; either TRBD1 or TRBD2 may fit D (5 bases each). The V gene's germline CDR1 is DFQATT and CDR2 SNEGSKA (reference sequence). With 4 bases removed from V and 5 bases from J, the gap between germline ends came to 14 bases. The CDR3 runs to 13 residues. The CDR3 nucleotides are TGCAGTGCTAAACCCGGGGCTGGGGAGACCCAGTACTTC. Translated: CSAKPGAGETQYF.

The chain joins TRBV19 to TRBJ1-5; possibly TRBD1 for D (5 bases). CDR1 is LNHDA, CDR2 SQIVND, per germline (reference sequence). This CDR3 is 18 amino acids long. Deletions cut 4 bases from V and 4 bases from J, with 23 bases between. DNA for the CDR3: TGTGCCAGTAGTACCATTCGGGGCGTGACAGTTTTAAATCAGCCCCAGCATTTT. Amino acid sequence: CASSTIRGVTVLNQPQHF.

At least ten counts were recorded for this clonotype. The chain joins TRBV7-2 to TRBJ2-5, with a possible D match to TRBD2 (5 bases). Trimming took off 5 bases at V and 3 bases at J, with 16 bases between the two ends. The CDR3 totals 15 residues. Germline V gene sequence: CDR1 SGHTA, CDR2 FQGNSA. In DNA form, the CDR3 reads TGTGCCAGCAGCAGTCGTATAGCGCGAGAAGAGACCCAGTACTTC. Encoded protein: CASSSRIAREETQYF.

The sample holds many counts of this clonotype. This chain joins TRBV29-1 and TRBJ2-5; D possibly matches TRBD1 or TRBD2 (5 bases each). The CDR3 runs to 17 residues. Per germline, CDR1 SQVTM and CDR2 ANQGSEA. Trimming left V 6 bases short and J 2 bases short, with 25 bases between. DNA for the CDR3: TGCAGCGTCATGGGGGTTTTGACGAGTCTCATACAAGAGACCCAGTACTTC. Its translation: CSVMGVLTSLIQETQYF. Combining the CDR3 with reference TRBV29-1 and TRBJ2-5 gives the whole variable domain SAVISQKPSRDICQRGTSLTIQCQVDSQVTMMFWYRQQPGQSLTLIATANQGSEATYESGFVIDKFPISRPNLTFSTLTVSNMSPEDSSIYLCSVMGVLTSLIQETQYFGPGTRLLVL.

The genes are TRBV6-5 and TRBJ1-4; D possibly corresponds to TRBD1 (5 bases). Per the germline V gene, CDR1 is MNHEY and CDR2 is SVGAGI. The CDR3 loop spans 15 amino acids. V was clipped by 5 bases and J by 5 bases, with 15 bases between them. The CDR3 DNA reads as TGTGCCAGCAGTCTCGACCAGGGTGGAAATGAAAAACTGTTTTTT. Protein sequence: CASSLDQGGNEKLFF.

This clonotype was seen repeatedly, ten times or more. The chain employs TRBV7-9 and TRBJ2-1; a possible D gene is TRBD2 (5 bases). Trimming took 4 bases from V and 7 from J, leaving 14 bases between them. CDR3 length: 14 amino acids. Germline V CDR1 and CDR2: SEHNR, FQNEAQ (reference sequence). Here the CDR3 reads CASSYGIVRNEQFF. The DNA for the CDR3 is TGTGCCAGCAGCTACGGGATAGTTAGGAATGAGCAGTTCTTC. The entire variable domain, with the rest obtained from reference TRBV7-9 and TRBJ2-1, is as follows: DTGVSQNPRHKITKRGQNVTFRCDPISEHNRLYWYRQTLGQGPEFLTYFQNEAQLEKSRLLSDRFSAERPKGSFSTLEIQRTEQGDSAMYLCASSYGIVRNEQFFGPGTRLTVL.

In its sample, this clonotype ranks as medium-sized. The rearrangement uses TRBV6-4 and TRBJ2-1, with TRBD2 matching 15 bases. CDR3 length: 14 residues. The V segment lost 4 bases and the J segment 8 bases; nucleotides outside the gene matches: 0. Germline CDR1 and CDR2: MRHNA and SNTAGT. This CDR3 is CASSGTSGGDEQFF. The CDR3, as DNA: TGTGCCAGCAGTGGGACTAGCGGGGGGGATGAGCAGTTCTTC.

The rearrangement uses TRBV28 and TRBJ1-1; D is possibly TRBD1 (5 bases). Deletions cut 7 bases from V and 4 bases from J, with 13 bases between. Germline loops: CDR1 MDHEN, CDR2 SYDVKM. The CDR3 spans 13 residues. The CDR3 nucleotides are TGTGCCAGCATCCAGGGTTATGTCACTGAAGCTTTCTTT. Encoded protein: CASIQGYVTEAFF. Supplemented by reference TRBV28 and TRBJ1-1, the full variable domain reads DVKVTQSSRYLVKRTGEKVFLECVQDMDHENMFWYRQDPGLGLRLIYFSYDVKMKEKGDIPEGYSVSREKKERFSLILESASTNQTSMYLCASIQGYVTEAFFGQGTRLTVV.

This clonotype appeared many times. J is TRBJ1-1 and V is TRBV6-6, with a tentative D call TRBD1 (5 bases). The germline V and J ends were trimmed by 6 bases and 7 bases, with 12 bases remaining between them. The CDR3 length is 12 residues. Germline loops: CDR1 MNHNY, CDR2 SVGAGI (reference sequence). The CDR3 region has the DNA TGTGCCAGCAGCTACGACAGAGGTGAAGCTTTCTTT. This codes for CASSYDRGEAFF.

This clonotype was seen many times. This chain joins TRBV6-1 and TRBJ1-2; D is perhaps TRBD1 (6 bases). This CDR3 region has 13 residues. Looked up from germline, CDR1 is MNHNS and CDR2 is SASEGT. V lost 5 bases to trimming and J lost 10 bases, with 17 bases between them. The CDR3 loop is CASSLGGPTAYTF. Here the CDR3 DNA reads TGTGCCAGCAGTTTGGGGGGCCCAACCGCCTACACCTTC.

This clonotype was counted many times. CDR3 loop: CASSTGRDRYNEQFF. As DNA, the CDR3 is TGTGCCAGCAGCACCGGTCGGGACAGGTACAATGAGCAGTTCTTC. The rearrangement joins TRBV7-2 to TRBJ2-1; 8 nucleotides line up with TRBD1. CDR1 and CDR2 (germline): SGHTA, FQGNSA. The ends lost 5 bases at V and 4 bases at J; junction bases unmatched: 7. This CDR3 has 15 amino acids.

This clonotype occurred many times. The chain carries TRBV29-1 and TRBJ2-1; D possibly matches TRBD1 or TRBD2 (5 bases each). Deletions cut 2 bases from V and 4 bases from J, with 15 bases between. The CDR3 contains 15 residues. Germline V CDR1 and CDR2: SQVTM, ANQGSEA. CDR3 region: CSVEQSWGGYNEQFF. For the CDR3, the DNA is TGCAGCGTTGAACAGAGTTGGGGCGGGTACAATGAGCAGTTCTTC.

The CDR3 is CASSSRGGGPGELFF. In nucleotides, the CDR3 is TGTGCCAGCAGCTCCCGTGGCGGGGGGCCCGGGGAGCTGTTTTTT. This chain joins TRBV11-3 and TRBJ2-2; TRBD2 agrees at 8 bases. Germline assignment: CDR1 SGHNT and CDR2 YENEEA. V was clipped by 4 bases and J by 6 bases; unmatched bases: 7. This CDR3 contains 15 residues.